This T cell receptor (beta chain) was captured in a study of T cell repertoires in cytomegalovirus infection. The wider study: Public TCR beta signatures marked donors with CMV infection and the matching HLA.

Via MiXCR, TCRdb re-called the reads, giving one row per CDR3 protein. The sample includes approximately 490,000 distinct CDR3 sequences, 10% to 12% of them seen just once. Study-wide results and limits: It was HLA-C-restricted CMV-specific TCR beta clonotypes that dominated the response ex vivo.

Germline CDR1 is SGDLS and CDR2 is YYNGEE. The V and J ends lost 3 bases and 7 bases respectively, with 13 bases between them. The CDR3 covers 14 residues. About this clonotype: Its antigen is as yet unknown.

This sequence originates from a human donor in good health (CMV status not recorded). Some clones in this sample may be carry-over from other donors' samples. V is TRBV9 and J is TRBJ2-2; D not resolved. The sample taken for sequencing was PBMCs. CDR3 region: CASSAPSSFGELFF. The DNA for the CDR3 is TGTGCCAGCAGCGCCCCTTCTAGTTTCGGGGAGCTGTTTTTT.